This T cell receptor beta chain was profiled in a study of T cell responses to AZD1222 COVID-19 vaccine. Profiled with immunoSEQ multiplex PCR; TCRdb holds only in-frame clones, not every one. The repertoire holds 120,000 to 150,000 clones, with around nine tenths as singletons. Notes on the study in general: Seropositivity was recorded at baseline in only 5 or 6 AZD1222 recipients. The donor cohort was predominantly white British with a female majority, and clonal diversity may have been underestimated.

CDR1 is MDHEN, CDR2 SYDVKM, per germline. This CDR3 comprises 11 residues. The V end was cut by 1 base, the J end by 9 bases, with 3 bases between. In this sample, this clone turned up once. Its specificity is not known. Sequenced here: peripheral blood, sampled on day 0 of AZD1222 vaccination. The chain links TRBV28 to TRBJ2-2; D gene ambiguous. The sequence derives from an adult in good health. The CDR3 loop reads CASSLSRELFF. DNA for the CDR3: TGTGCCAGCAGTTTATCGCGGGAGCTGTTTTTT.